This record looks at one T cell receptor (beta chain) sequence and its context. Antigen specificity is unknown. The CDR3 runs 18 residues. From germline, CDR1 is SGHDT and CDR2 YYEEEE. Trimming took off 4 bases at V and 4 bases at J, with 24 bases between the two ends. The data were obtained in a study of cytomegalovirus exposure and HLA in healthy donors. Regarding the study as a whole: Rarity marked most TCR sequences, yet some public TCRs occurred in many donors. Among TCR beta chains, those listed as cytomegalovirus-associated numbered approximately 150.

The donors were in the 120-subject validation cohort; that cohort was separate from the roughly 620-subject first cohort. Assay: immunoSEQ multiplex PCR; the TCRdb copy retains only in-frame clones and omits some. This sample has fewer than 400,000 clones, with roughly 85% found just once. V gene TRBV5-6 combines with J gene TRBJ2-1; no clear D. The sequencing input was PBMCs. The receptor was isolated from a woman aged 18-29 years in good health and CMV-seronegative. The chain's CDR3 is CASSLVTVGPLSYNEQFF. The CDR3 DNA reads TGTGCCAGCAGCCTGGTTACGGTTGGGCCTTTATCTTACAATGAGCAGTTCTTC. The whole variable domain, filled in from reference TRBV5-6 and TRBJ2-1, reads DAGVTQSPTHLIKTRGQQVTLRCSPKSGHDTVSWYQQALGQGPQFIFQYYEEEERQRGNFPDRFSGHQFPNYSSELNVNALLLGDSALYLCASSLVTVGPLSYNEQFFGPGTRLTVL.